Below, 28 T cell receptor beta chains from the same sample are listed, as sequenced in a study of regulatory T cells in long-lasting Graves disease. Noted time point: newly diagnosed GD, antithyroid drugs for less than 3 months. PBMCs were the source of the RNA used for TCR sequencing. Construction of TCR beta libraries relied on iRepertoire HTBI primers and on Arm-PCR targeting CDR3 regions. TCRdb itself ran the multiplex PCR reads through MiXCR, one entry per CDR3 protein. Here the sample spans approximately 470,000 distinct CDR3 sequences, around 15% being singletons. This sample was also put to use in a study of T cells in Graves' hyperthyroidism and ophthalmopathy.

The material was peripheral blood mononuclear cells (PBMCs), obtained at new diagnosis, from a patient treated with antithyroid drugs. These receptors were collected from a middle-aged man with Graves disease.

This clonotype has a handful of counts. The rearrangement uses TRBV28 and TRBJ1-2; D is ambiguous. Germline V CDR1 and CDR2: MDHEN, SYDVKM. Trimming removed 4 bases from V and 8 bases from J, with 14 bases in between. This CDR3 comprises 13 residues. CDR3 region: CASSSEDWRGYTF. The CDR3 DNA sequence: TGTGCCAGCAGTTCAGAGGACTGGAGAGGCTACACCTTC.

The CDR3 bases are TGTGCCGCCCTAGGGACCCACACCGGGGAGCTGTTTTTT. This sequence encodes CAALGTHTGELFF. V and J are TRBV10-3 and TRBJ2-2; D could derive from TRBD1 or TRBD2 (5 bases each). The V gene's germline CDR1 is ENHRY and CDR2 SYGVKD. V gave up 11 bases and J gave up 3 bases, with 13 bases separating them. CDR3 length equals 13 residues.

The table lists this clonotype with many counts. The chain combines TRBV12-5 with TRBJ2-2; TRBD2 aligns across 13 bases. Unmatched junction bases numbered 3, after V lost 6 bases and J lost 5 bases. Germline V gene lookup returns CDR1 LGHNT and CDR2 FRNRAP. The CDR3 contains 15 residues. The CDR3 sequence: CASGLAGGPTGELFF. CDR3 DNA: TGTGCTAGTGGACTAGCGGGAGGGCCTACCGGGGAGCTGTTTTTT.

This clonotype was counted many times. The chain has TRBV20-1 and TRBJ2-5, with D maybe TRBD1 (6 bases). CDR1 and CDR2 (germline): DFQATT, SNEGSKA (reference sequence). With 3 bases removed from V and 4 bases from J, the gap between germline ends came to 15 bases. This CDR3 contains 14 residues. The CDR3 DNA reads TGCAGTGCTAGCACCAGGGGTTCGGGAGAGACCCAGTACTTC. It codes for CSASTRGSGETQYF.

The J gene is TRBJ2-2, the V gene TRBV5-1; weak D call: TRBD1 (7 bases). The CDR3 has 17 residues. CDR1 and CDR2 (germline): SGHRS, YFSETQ. V lost 0 bases to trimming and J lost 4 bases, with 16 bases between them. CDR3 in DNA: TGCGCCAGCAGCTTGGGCAGGGGGGCGCCGAGCACCGGGGAGCTGTTTTTT. Translated, it gives CASSLGRGAPSTGELFF.

This clonotype was counted only a few times. V usage is TRBV10-2 and J usage is TRBJ2-2; 7 nucleotides agree with TRBD2. This CDR3 contains 17 residues. Looked up from germline, CDR1 is WSHSY and CDR2 is SAAADI. V trimming: 6 bases; J trimming: 2 bases; junction bases outside the gene matches: 12. CDR3 coding DNA: TGCGCCAGCAGGGTCGCGCGGGAGAGGCTTAACACCGGGGAGCTGTTTTTT. This encodes CASRVARERLNTGELFF.

The chain couples TRBV30 to TRBJ2-2; a weak D match, TRBD1 (6 bases). With 5 bases removed from V and 2 bases from J, the gap between germline ends came to 12 bases. Per the germline V gene, CDR1 is GTSNPN and CDR2 is SVGIG (reference sequence). This CDR3 spans 14 amino acids. The DNA of the CDR3 is TGTGCCTGGGCGCCGGGACAAAACACCGGGGAGCTGTTTTTT. It encodes CAWAPGQNTGELFF.

The chain recombines TRBV27 with TRBJ2-3, with D perhaps given as TRBD1 or TRBD2 (5 bases each). The V gene's germline CDR1 is MNHEY and CDR2 SMNVEV (reference sequence). V lost 4 bases and J lost 0, with 8 bases in between. The CDR3 totals 14 residues. CDR3 nucleotides: TGTGCCAGCAGTTGGGACCCTAGCACAGATACGCAGTATTTT. Translated, it gives CASSWDPSTDTQYF.

This clonotype came up many times. This chain joins TRBV29-1 and TRBJ2-3; D unclear. The V and J ends lost 1 base and 6 bases respectively, with 14 bases between them. This CDR3 is built from 14 residues. Germline loops: CDR1 SQVTM, CDR2 ANQGSEA. The CDR3 DNA reads as TGCAGCGTTGAAGTGACCGCGGTCGGGGATACGCAGTATTTT. Translating it yields CSVEVTAVGDTQYF.

The chain is built from TRBV2 and TRBJ1-1, with a tentative D call TRBD1 (6 bases). Looked up from germline, CDR1 is SNHLY and CDR2 is FYNNEI. This CDR3 spans 14 amino acids. Trimming shortened V by 7 bases and J by 4 bases, and 16 bases separated the two germline ends. CDR3: CASTWDTRGTEAFF. The CDR3 DNA is TGTGCCAGCACCTGGGACACCCGGGGCACTGAAGCTTTCTTT.

This sequence joins TRBV24-1 and TRBJ2-5; D unclear. The CDR3 consists of 15 residues. V was trimmed by 4 bases and J by 4 bases, leaving 15 bases between them. Germline assignment: CDR1 KGHDR and CDR2 SFDVKD. In DNA, the CDR3 is TGTGCCACCAGTGACCCTAAATATGGTGGAGAGACCCAGTACTTC. Protein product: CATSDPKYGGETQYF.

This clonotype has just a few counts. This chain links TRBV29-1 with TRBJ1-2; TRBD1 matches at 7 bases. The V gene's germline CDR1 is SQVTM and CDR2 ANQGSEA. The trim removed 4 bases at V and 4 bases at J, leaving 9 bases unmatched. The CDR3 is made up of 14 amino acids. The CDR3 spells CSVVVGGQPYGYTF. DNA for the CDR3: TGCAGCGTTGTAGTTGGGGGACAGCCCTATGGCTACACCTTC.

The V gene is TRBV29-1, the J gene TRBJ2-3; 15 bases agree with TRBD2. The CDR3 is 18 residues long. The V segment lost 0 bases and the J segment 3 bases; nucleotides outside the gene matches: 7. Germline values: CDR1 SQVTM, CDR2 ANQGSEA. The CDR3 is CSVEDRGLAGGGTDTQYF. As DNA, the CDR3 is TGCAGCGTTGAAGATCGGGGACTAGCGGGAGGAGGGACAGATACGCAGTATTTT.

This clonotype was observed at least ten times. V and J are TRBV28 and TRBJ2-1; D might be TRBD1 or TRBD2, each matching 5 bases. CDR1 and CDR2 (germline): MDHEN, SYDVKM. The V end lost 6 bases, the J end lost 1 base, and 16 bases lay between the germline ends. CDR3 size: 16 residues. The DNA for the CDR3 is TGTGCCAGCAGCCCCGCTTCGGGGCCATCCTACAATGAGCAGTTCTTC. As protein: CASSPASGPSYNEQFF. The entire variable domain, with the rest obtained from reference TRBV28 and TRBJ2-1, is as follows: DVKVTQSSRYLVKRTGEKVFLECVQDMDHENMFWYRQDPGLGLRLIYFSYDVKMKEKGDIPEGYSVSREKKERFSLILESASTNQTSMYLCASSPASGPSYNEQFFGPGTRLTVL.

Details on this clonotype: A much larger clone differs by one base, so this may be a read error. V and J are TRBV6-1 and TRBJ2-7; D not certain. From germline, CDR1 is MNHNS and CDR2 SASEGT. With 6 bases removed from V and 2 bases from J, the gap between germline ends came to 8 bases. The CDR3 sequence is 12 residues long. The CDR3 spells CASSGRAYEQYF. CDR3 coding DNA: TGTGCCAGCAGCGGACGTGCCTACGAGCAGTACTTC.

A few counts support this clonotype. The CDR3 nucleotides read TGCGCCAGCAGCTTGGATTCGAGGCGGCAGGAGACCCAGTACTTC. It codes for CASSLDSRRQETQYF. The chain has TRBV5-1 and TRBJ2-5; D ambiguous. The length of the CDR3 is 15 residues. Germline V CDR1 and CDR2: SGHRS, YFSETQ. Between the trimmed V and J ends, which lost 0 bases and 5 bases, there was a span of 14 bases.

Regarding this clonotype: This may come from a read error, since a much larger clone is one base off. The genes are TRBV20-1 and TRBJ2-1; D possibly corresponds to TRBD1 (5 bases). The CDR3 contains 11 residues. Trimming took 7 bases from V and 10 from J, leaving 14 bases between them. Germline CDR1 and CDR2: DFQATT and SNEGSKA (reference sequence). The CDR3 DNA is TGCAGTGTCGACAGCTCCTACGAGCAGTTCTTC. Protein: CSVDSSYEQFF.

This clonotype was seen repeatedly, ten times or more. The rearrangement uses TRBV12-3 or TRBV12-4 and TRBJ1-5; 9 bases map to TRBD1. This CDR3 comprises 15 residues. The V and J ends lost 6 bases and 2 bases, in that order; junction bases with no gene match: 5. The CDR3 DNA sequence: TGTGCCAGCAGAACAGGGGGCGCGGGCAATCAGCCCCAGCATTTT. Translation gives CASRTGGAGNQPQHF.

This clonotype was seen a handful of times. V is TRBV19 and J is TRBJ2-2; D remains unclear. The V gene's germline CDR1 is LNHDA and CDR2 SQIVND (reference sequence). The length of the CDR3 is 15 residues. The V gene lost 2 bases and the J gene lost 8 bases, with 15 bases spanning the gap. The CDR3 DNA sequence: TGTGCCAGTAGTATATTTCCGGCCTCAAGAGGGGAGCTGTTTTTT. This sequence encodes CASSIFPASRGELFF.

This clonotype has a count of ten or more. The chain couples TRBV20-1 to TRBJ2-4; D gene unclear. The CDR3 has 14 amino acids. The V and J ends lost 3 bases and 5 bases respectively, with 14 bases between them. Germline V CDR1 and CDR2: DFQATT, SNEGSKA (reference sequence). The CDR3 loop is CSARLLVGENIQYF. DNA for the CDR3: TGCAGTGCTAGGCTCCTAGTTGGAGAAAACATTCAGTACTTC.

This clonotype was counted ten times or more. This sequence joins TRBV6-1 and TRBJ2-1, with D possibly being TRBD2 (5 bases). Germline V gene sequence: CDR1 MNHNS, CDR2 SASEGT. With 7 bases removed from V and 1 base from J, the gap between germline ends came to 11 bases. This CDR3 has 14 amino acids. This CDR3 reads CASTPPGSYNEQFF. The DNA of the CDR3 is TGTGCCAGCACCCCACCGGGATCCTACAATGAGCAGTTCTTC.

The V and J genes are TRBV12-5 and TRBJ2-4; no firm D call. V lost 6 bases to trimming and J lost 0 bases, with 12 bases between them. CDR3 length: 15 amino acids. CDR1 LGHNT and CDR2 FRNRAP come from the germline V gene. The DNA of the CDR3 is TGTGCTAGTGGCGCCGGTGGAACAGCCAAAAACATTCAGTACTTC. This translates into CASGAGGTAKNIQYF.

The chain is built from TRBV25-1 and TRBJ2-5; the D gene could be TRBD1 or TRBD2 (6 bases each). This CDR3 contains 14 residues. The germline CDR1 and CDR2 sequences are MGHDK and SYGVNS. V gave up 5 bases and J gave up 5 bases, with 15 bases separating them. CDR3 nucleotides: TGTGCCAGCAGTTTGTGGGGGGCCGGGGAGACCCAGTACTTC. This gives the protein CASSLWGAGETQYF.

The rearrangement links TRBV28 to TRBJ1-5; 7 bases match TRBD1. The V gene end was trimmed by 11 bases and the J gene end by 4 bases; junction bases not matched to a gene: 14. Germline CDR1 reads MDHEN; CDR2 reads SYDVKM. This CDR3 is 15 amino acids long. CDR3 nucleotides: TGTGCCTGCGTCAAGGGGGCAGGGGTGAATCAGCCCCAGCATTTT. It codes for CACVKGAGVNQPQHF.

This clonotype was recorded a few times. The genes are TRBV28 and TRBJ1-2, with a weak D call TRBD1 (6 bases). The ends were cut back, 2 bases at V and 1 base at J, with 8 bases in the middle. The CDR3 is 14 residues long. CDR1 MDHEN and CDR2 SYDVKM come from the germline V gene. In DNA form, the CDR3 reads TGTGCCAGCAGTTTACGGACAGTTAACTATGGCTACACCTTC. It is translated as CASSLRTVNYGYTF.

This clonotype was counted at least ten times. The chain carries TRBV28 and TRBJ2-4; 8 positions agree with TRBD1. V was pared by 2 bases and J by 2 bases, with 5 bases of the junction left unmatched. The CDR3 runs 16 residues. Germline-derived CDR1 and CDR2 are MDHEN and SYDVKM. CDR3 region: CASSLRQGWTKNIQYF. As DNA, the CDR3 is TGTGCCAGCAGTTTAAGACAGGGGTGGACCAAAAACATTCAGTACTTC.

Notes on this clonotype: This sequence may be a read error, since a much larger clone differs from it by one base. The rearrangement uses TRBV6-2 or TRBV6-3 and TRBJ2-3, with D possibly called TRBD1 or TRBD2 (5 bases each). Between the trimmed V and J ends, which lost 7 bases and 0 bases, there was a span of 17 bases. The CDR3 sequence is 16 residues long. Germline V CDR1 and CDR2: MNHEY, SVGEGT. The CDR3 DNA is TGTGCCAGCAATTTTCGGGACCCGAGGAGCACAGATACGCAGTATTTT. Protein: CASNFRDPRSTDTQYF.

This clonotype was picked up many times. V and J are TRBV27 and TRBJ2-3, with 7 bases lining up with TRBD2. The trim removed 5 bases at V and 2 bases at J, leaving 7 bases unmatched. The germline V gene encodes CDR1 MNHEY and CDR2 SMNVEV (reference sequence). This CDR3 spans 15 amino acids. CDR3 protein: CASSPRTRYTDTQYF. For the CDR3, the DNA is TGTGCCAGCAGTCCTAGGACTAGATACACAGATACGCAGTATTTT.